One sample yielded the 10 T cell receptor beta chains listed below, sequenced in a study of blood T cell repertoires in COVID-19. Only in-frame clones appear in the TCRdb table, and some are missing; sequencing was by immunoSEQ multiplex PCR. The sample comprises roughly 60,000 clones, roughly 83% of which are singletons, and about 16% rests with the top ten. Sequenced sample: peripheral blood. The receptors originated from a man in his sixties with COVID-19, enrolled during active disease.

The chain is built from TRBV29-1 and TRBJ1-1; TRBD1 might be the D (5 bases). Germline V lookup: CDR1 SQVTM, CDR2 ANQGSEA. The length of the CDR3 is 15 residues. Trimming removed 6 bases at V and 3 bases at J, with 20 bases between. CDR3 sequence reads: CSVAGSGGMDTEAFF. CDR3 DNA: TGCAGCGTCGCGGGAAGTGGGGGGATGGACACTGAAGCTTTCTTT.

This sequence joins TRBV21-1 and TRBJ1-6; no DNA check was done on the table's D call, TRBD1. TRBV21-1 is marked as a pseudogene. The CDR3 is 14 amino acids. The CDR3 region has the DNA TGTGCCAGCAGCAAAGACAGGAATAATTCACCCCTCCACTTT. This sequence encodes CASSKDRNNSPLHF.

The CDR3 DNA is TGTGCCAGCAGCAACAAGACCCCCCAGCAGCGAGAGCAGTACTTC. It encodes CASSNKTPQQREQYF. The V gene is TRBV21-1, the J gene TRBJ2-7; TRBD2, the table's D call, lacks a check against the DNA. TRBV21-1 is an annotated pseudogene. CDR3 length equals 15 residues.

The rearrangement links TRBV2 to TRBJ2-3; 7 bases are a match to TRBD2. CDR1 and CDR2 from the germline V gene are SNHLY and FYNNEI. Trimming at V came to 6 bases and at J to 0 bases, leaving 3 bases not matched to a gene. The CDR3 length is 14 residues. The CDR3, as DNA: TGTGCCAGCAGCATTAGCGGGAGCACAGATACGCAGTATTTT. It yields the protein CASSISGSTDTQYF.

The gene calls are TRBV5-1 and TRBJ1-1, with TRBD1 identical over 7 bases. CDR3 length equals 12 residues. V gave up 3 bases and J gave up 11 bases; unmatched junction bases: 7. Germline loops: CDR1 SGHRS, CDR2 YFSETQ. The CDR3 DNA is TGCGCCAGCAGCTCGTCGACAGGGTATGCTTTCTTT. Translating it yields CASSSSTGYAFF.

This CDR3 reads CASSNGQGSNEQFF. The CDR3 region has the DNA TGTGCCAGCAGCAACGGACAGGGTAGCAATGAGCAGTTCTTC. The chain uses TRBV6-5 and TRBJ2-1; 8 bases are shared with TRBD1. Trimming at V came to 6 bases and at J to 6 bases, leaving 7 bases not matched to a gene. CDR1 and CDR2 (germline): MNHEY, SVGAGI. The CDR3 loop spans 14 amino acids.

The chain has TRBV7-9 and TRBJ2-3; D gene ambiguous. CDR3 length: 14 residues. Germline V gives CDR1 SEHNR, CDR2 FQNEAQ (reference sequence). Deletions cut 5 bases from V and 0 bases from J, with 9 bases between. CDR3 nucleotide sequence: TGTGCCAGCAGCCGTACCACTAGCACAGATACGCAGTATTTT. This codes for CASSRTTSTDTQYF.

The DNA of the CDR3 is TGTGCCATCAGGGACAGCTCTGGAAACACCATATATTTT. This gives the protein CAIRDSSGNTIYF. V and J are TRBV10-3 and TRBJ1-3; a possible D gene is TRBD1 (6 bases). In germline, CDR1 is ENHRY, CDR2 SYGVKD. Deletions cut 6 bases from V and 0 bases from J, with 6 bases between. The CDR3 contains 13 residues.

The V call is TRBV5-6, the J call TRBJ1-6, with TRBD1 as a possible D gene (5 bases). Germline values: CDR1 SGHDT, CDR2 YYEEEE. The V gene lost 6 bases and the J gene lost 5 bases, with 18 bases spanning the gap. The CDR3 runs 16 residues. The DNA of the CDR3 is TGTGCCAGCACCCCGTTTGTGTCAGGGAATAATTCACCCCTCCACTTT. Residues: CASTPFVSGNNSPLHF.

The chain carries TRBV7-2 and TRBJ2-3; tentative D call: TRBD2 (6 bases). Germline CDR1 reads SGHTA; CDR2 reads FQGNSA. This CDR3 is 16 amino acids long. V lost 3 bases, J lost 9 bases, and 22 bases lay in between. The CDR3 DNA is TGTGCCAGCAGCTTCTCCGGGACTTCCTTTGGGGGGACGCAGTATTTT. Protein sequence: CASSFSGTSFGGTQYF.